The T cell receptor (beta chain) described here comes from a study of T cells in localized non-small cell lung cancer. Method: immunoSEQ multiplex PCR; TCRdb's copy keeps in-frame clones and lacks some. The table lists about 3,500 clones, around 25% of them singletons. This clone was picked up a small number of times. Its antigen is undetermined. This CDR3 comprises 17 residues. The germline CDR1 and CDR2 sequences are SGDLS and YYNGEE. The V and J ends lost 3 bases and 6 bases, in that order; junction bases with no gene match: 15. Findings and caveats of the study: Because researchers sequenced only one region of the tumor, heterogeneity is still possible.

The receptor was isolated from a man between 40 and 75 years old with stage II squamous cell lung carcinoma. The genes are TRBV9 and TRBJ1-5; 7 nucleotides line up with TRBD1. Sample: lung tumor tissue, taken before any cancer treatment. The CDR3 DNA follows: TGTGCCAGCAGCGCTTTAAACAGGGGCGAAAAGGGTCAGCCCCAGCATTTT. Its protein product is CASSALNRGEKGQPQHF.